What follows are 6 T cell receptor beta chains derived from one specimen sequenced in a study of shared clonotypes between healthy human individuals. In the naive CD8 group, cells lacked CD45RO and were positively selected for CCR7, so terminally differentiated effector memory CD45RA+ cells were left out. Sequencing was performed with immunoSEQ multiplex PCR; in TCRdb, only in-frame clones are kept and a portion is missing. The table has about 1,800,000 clones, about 94% seen once. Sequenced sample: naive CD8+ T cells sorted from blood. Receptor source: a man younger than 35 in good health.

The rearrangement joins TRBV9 to TRBJ2-1; 9 positions agree with TRBD1. J gave up 8 bases and V 0 bases, and 6 bases lay outside the gene matches. The CDR3 runs 15 residues. Germline CDR1 is SGDLS and CDR2 is YYNGEE. The CDR3 DNA is TGTGCCAGCAGCGTAGCCGGGACAGGGAGAGATGAGCAGTTCTTC. Its translation is CASSVAGTGRDEQFF.

The gene calls are TRBV4-1 and TRBJ2-3, with no clear D. The V gene lost 1 base and the J gene lost 2 bases, with 4 bases spanning the gap. The CDR3 length is 13 residues. The germline V gene has CDR1 MGHRA and CDR2 YSYEKL. The CDR3: CASSQGVTDTQYF. In DNA form, the CDR3 reads TGCGCCAGCAGCCAAGGGGTCACAGATACGCAGTATTTT.

The chain combines TRBV7-4 with TRBJ1-2, with 8 positions matching TRBD1. The CDR3 loop spans 15 amino acids. The junction had 9 bases not matched to a gene; V was cut back by 1 base and J by 8 bases. The germline gives CDR1 SGHVT, CDR2 SQSDAQ. CDR3 sequence: CASSLEVRQGKGYTF. The CDR3 DNA sequence: TGTGCCAGCAGCTTAGAGGTGCGACAGGGGAAAGGCTACACCTTC.

The chain carries TRBV5-6 and TRBJ1-2; TRBD1 aligns across 10 bases. Germline CDR1 SGHDT, CDR2 YYEEEE. J gave up 5 bases and V 0 bases, and 13 bases lay outside the gene matches. CDR3 size: 18 residues. CDR3 sequence reads: CASSLAVGTGVLGYGYTF. Written as DNA, the CDR3 is TGTGCCAGCAGCTTGGCAGTGGGGACAGGGGTGCTGGGTTATGGCTACACCTTC.

The J gene is TRBJ2-2, the V gene TRBV27; TRBD2 matches 7 bases. The germline gives CDR1 MNHEY, CDR2 SMNVEV (reference sequence). Germline trimming cut 8 bases from V and 5 bases from J; bases unmatched to any gene: 5. The CDR3 length is 13 residues. In nucleotides, the CDR3 is TGTGCCAGCGGATGGGGGGGGACCGGGGAGCTGTTTTTT. This codes for CASGWGGTGELFF.

This chain joins TRBV27 and TRBJ1-2, with D possibly being TRBD1 (6 bases). CDR1 and CDR2 (germline): MNHEY, SMNVEV (reference sequence). The CDR3 spans 12 residues. V was trimmed by 6 bases and J by 8 bases, leaving 13 bases between them. DNA for the CDR3: TGTGCCAGCAGCCTGGACAGAGCGGGCTACACCTTC. This sequence encodes CASSLDRAGYTF.